This T cell receptor (beta chain) was obtained from a study of cytomegalovirus exposure and HLA in healthy donors. Whole-study results and caveats: Analysis performed later found around 15,000 TCR beta sequences associated with HLA alleles at 0.05 false discovery rate.

PCR primers comprised 60 Vbeta and 13 Jbeta primers. Sequenced by immunoSEQ multiplex PCR; TCRdb stores in-frame clones only, minus some. The sample spans 190,000 or so clones; the ten largest clones claim less than 0.85%. Regarding this clone: Its antigen is not known.

The clonotype comes from a boy between 10 and 17 years old in good health and CMV-seronegative. The sample comprised PBMCs.

The CDR3 DNA follows: TGTGCCAGCCCACCTAGGGAGGGGGTCCACGAGCAGTACTTC. Translated: CASPPREGVHEQYF. The chain combines TRBV27 with TRBJ2-7; D is perhaps TRBD2 (7 bases). The CDR3 sequence is 14 residues long. The V end lost 8 bases, the J end lost 5 bases, and 19 bases lay between the germline ends. In germline, CDR1 is MNHEY, CDR2 SMNVEV (reference sequence).